A single sample gave rise to the 23 T cell receptor beta chains below, sequenced in a study of T cells in Graves' hyperthyroidism and ophthalmopathy. What was amplified from RNA transcripts were TCR beta CDR3 regions. Carried out on the TCR CDR3, a first-round RT-PCR used the HTBI primer set. Using its own MiXCR run on the multiplex PCR reads, TCRdb lists one record per CDR3 protein. The repertoire holds more than 150,000 distinct CDR3 sequences, with around 15% as singletons. Source material: blood. The receptors were sampled from a woman in her fifties or sixties with Graves' hyperthyroidism.

This clonotype was counted at least ten times. The rearrangement joins TRBV7-2 to TRBJ1-5; no clear D. Trimming took off 5 bases at V and 1 base at J, with 18 bases between the two ends. There are 17 residues in the CDR3. CDR1 is SGHTA, CDR2 FQGNSA, per germline. The CDR3 sequence: CASSPSGSQGSNQPQHF. The CDR3 DNA follows: TGTGCCAGCAGCCCTTCCGGCAGTCAAGGCAGCAATCAGCCCCAGCATTTT.

This chain joins TRBV7-3 and TRBJ1-1, with 7 bases that match TRBD1. In germline, CDR1 is SGHTA, CDR2 FQGTGA. Trimming removed 5 bases from V and 0 bases from J; junction bases left unmatched: 9. The CDR3 has 16 residues. Here the CDR3 DNA reads TGTGCCAGCAGCCCCTCCGCGGGGACAGTGAACACTGAAGCTTTCTTT. As protein: CASSPSAGTVNTEAFF.

This clonotype has a handful of counts. Given a much more abundant clone one base away, this may be a read error. The chain couples TRBV13 to TRBJ2-5; 7 nucleotides agree with TRBD2. Germline CDR1 is PRHDT and CDR2 is FYEKMQ (reference sequence). The CDR3 sequence is 15 residues long. CDR3 coding DNA: TGTGCCAGCAGCCGACGGGAGGAGGCCCAAGGGACCCAGTACTTC. Translated, it gives CASSRREEAQGTQYF.

This clonotype was seen ten or more times. The chain recombines TRBV7-9 with TRBJ2-3, with 7 bases matching TRBD1. After removal of 3 bases from V and 3 bases from J, the junction contained 12 bases not matched to a gene. Germline V lookup: CDR1 SEHNR, CDR2 FQNEAQ (reference sequence). This CDR3 comprises 17 residues. Here the CDR3 DNA reads TGTGCCAGCAGCTTGGGAAGTACAGGGGACCGGACAGATACGCAGTATTTT. Translated, it gives CASSLGSTGDRTDTQYF.

This clonotype has ten or more counts. This chain uses TRBV11-2 with TRBJ1-4, with no clear D. V was cut by 5 bases and J by 8 bases, with 18 bases left in between. This CDR3 comprises 15 residues. CDR1 and CDR2 from the germline V gene are SGHAT and FQNNGV. The chain's CDR3 is CASSRSGTREEKLFF. The CDR3 region has the DNA TGTGCCAGCAGCCGATCCGGCACCCGGGAGGAAAAACTGTTTTTT.

The chain employs TRBV5-1 and TRBJ2-7, with TRBD2 matching over 11 bases. V shed 5 bases, J shed 6 bases, and the junction held 10 bases outside the gene matches. There are 15 residues in the CDR3. CDR1 is SGHRS and CDR2 is YFSETQ in the germline V gene. DNA for the CDR3: TGCGCCAGCAGAGGAGGTAGCGGGGGGGCCGGCGAGCAGTACTTC. This encodes CASRGGSGGAGEQYF.

In this sample, this clonotype turned up many times. The V and J genes are TRBV6-1 and TRBJ2-5; D not resolved. Germline V gene data show CDR1 as MNHNS and CDR2 as SASEGT. V shed 5 bases and J shed 5 bases, with 15 bases lying between them. The CDR3 covers 14 residues. CDR3 region: CASSYASPTETQYF. CDR3 coding DNA: TGTGCCAGCAGTTACGCGTCGCCAACTGAGACCCAGTACTTC.

The table lists this clonotype with a few counts. CDR3 loop: CASSEDSRSNQPQHF. CDR3 DNA sequence: TGTGCCAGCAGCGAAGACAGCCGTAGCAATCAGCCCCAGCATTTT. This chain links TRBV5-8 with TRBJ1-5, with a weak D call TRBD1 (5 bases). Germline V CDR1 and CDR2: SGHTS, YDEGEE. V lost 4 bases and J 0 bases, leaving 11 bases between the germline ends. The CDR3 sequence is 15 residues long.

This clonotype appeared many times. The chain joins TRBV7-3 to TRBJ2-5, with TRBD2 matching 12 bases. This CDR3 comprises 15 residues. J gave up 4 bases and V 6 bases, and 6 bases lay outside the gene matches. Germline V CDR1 and CDR2: SGHTA, FQGTGA. CDR3 DNA: TGTGCCAGCAGTTTGCCGACTAGCGGGGGAGAGACCCAGTACTTC. It yields the protein CASSLPTSGGETQYF.

This clonotype has just a few counts. This chain joins TRBV27 and TRBJ2-7; D unresolved. Trimming took 4 bases from V and 2 from J, leaving 15 bases between them. Germline CDR1 and CDR2: MNHEY and SMNVEV (reference sequence). This CDR3 has 15 residues. CDR3: CASSYQSVGTYEQYF. DNA for the CDR3: TGTGCCAGCAGTTACCAGTCCGTAGGGACCTACGAGCAGTACTTC.

This clonotype was picked up many times. CDR3 residues: CASSQARPPGYNEQFF. The CDR3 DNA sequence: TGTGCCAGCAGCCAAGCGAGACCCCCTGGCTACAATGAGCAGTTCTTC. The chain is built from TRBV7-6 and TRBJ2-1; unclear D gene. V lost 5 bases and J lost 3, with 17 bases in between. There are 16 residues in the CDR3. Germline V gene lookup returns CDR1 SGHVS and CDR2 FNYEAQ.

Ten or more counts support this clonotype. A read error may account for a junction end that differs from germline. The chain recombines TRBV5-1 with TRBJ2-1; D gene ambiguous. The CDR3 is 13 residues long. Germline V CDR1 and CDR2: SGHRS, YFSETQ. The CDR3 coding sequence is TGTGCCAGCAGCCTGGTCTCCTACAATGAGCAGTTCTTC. Its translation is CASSLVSYNEQFF.

This clonotype came up many times. The chain carries TRBV7-9 and TRBJ1-6; TRBD1 is a possible D gene (6 bases). Between the trimmed V and J ends, which lost 1 base and 6 bases, there was a span of 10 bases. This CDR3 has 15 amino acids. CDR1 and CDR2 from the germline V gene are SEHNR and FQNEAQ (reference sequence). The CDR3 DNA sequence: TGTGCCAGCAGCTTAGTTGGGGGCGGTAATTCACCCCTCCACTTT. As protein: CASSLVGGGNSPLHF.

This clonotype was counted a few times. V gene TRBV18 combines with J gene TRBJ2-7; D gene unclear. This CDR3 has 14 residues. The ends were cut back, 3 bases at V and 3 bases at J, with 12 bases in the middle. CDR1 is KGHSH, CDR2 LQKENI, per germline. The CDR3: CASSPPGRVYEQYF. The CDR3 bases are TGTGCCAGCTCACCGCCAGGACGGGTCTACGAGCAGTACTTC.

This clonotype was recorded at least ten times. The chain employs TRBV12-3 or TRBV12-4 and TRBJ2-1, with TRBD2 as a possible D gene (5 bases). The CDR3 consists of 11 residues. V lost 5 bases and J 8 bases, leaving 7 bases between the germline ends. CDR3 amino acids: CASSGSDEQFF. The CDR3 DNA follows: TGTGCCAGCAGTGGTAGCGATGAGCAGTTCTTC.

With respect to this clonotype: A much larger clonotype is one base distant, so this may be a read error. The chain uses TRBV7-9 and TRBJ1-3; D perhaps matches TRBD1 (5 bases). The CDR3 is 13 amino acids. Germline CDR1 and CDR2: SEHNR and FQNEAQ (reference sequence). V lost 8 bases and J 2 bases, leaving 10 bases between the germline ends. Written as DNA, the CDR3 is TGTGCCAGCCGAGGGGTGGCTGGAAACACCATATATTTT. It encodes CASRGVAGNTIYF.

This clonotype was seen ten or more times. This chain joins TRBV20-1 and TRBJ1-1; 7 positions agree with TRBD1. The CDR3 contains 13 residues. Germline CDR1 DFQATT, CDR2 SNEGSKA (reference sequence). V shed 2 bases and J 6 bases; nucleotides not matched to a gene: 6. DNA for the CDR3: TGCAGTGCTAGAACAGGGGCCAATGCTGAAGCTTTCTTT. Translated, it gives CSARTGANAEAFF.

This clonotype came up many times. J is TRBJ2-7 and V is TRBV20-1, with 9 bases lining up with TRBD1. V trimming: 5 bases; J trimming: 1 base; junction bases outside the gene matches: 9. The germline V gene has CDR1 DFQATT and CDR2 SNEGSKA (reference sequence). This CDR3 contains 15 residues. The CDR3 loop reads CSAHPLGQGSYEQYF. The DNA for the CDR3 is TGCAGTGCTCACCCACTCGGACAGGGGTCCTACGAGCAGTACTTC.

This sequence joins TRBV7-6 and TRBJ1-6; tentatively, D is TRBD1 (5 bases). The V gene lost 2 bases and the J gene lost 4 bases, with 12 bases spanning the gap. The CDR3 spans 16 residues. Germline assignment: CDR1 SGHVS and CDR2 FNYEAQ. The CDR3 is CASSLQGGGYNSPLHF. In DNA form, the CDR3 reads TGTGCCAGCAGCTTACAGGGCGGGGGATATAATTCACCCCTCCACTTT.

This clonotype was found many times. This chain uses TRBV6-1 with TRBJ1-5; 8 bases match TRBD1. This CDR3 comprises 15 residues. V shed 6 bases and J 4 bases; nucleotides not matched to a gene: 8. The germline V gene encodes CDR1 MNHNS and CDR2 SASEGT. The CDR3 DNA reads TGTGCCAGCAGACTGACAGGGGTAGGGAATCAGCCCCAGCATTTT. Its translation: CASRLTGVGNQPQHF.

This clonotype was seen a single time. This may be a read error, as it is one base from a much larger clone. The chain joins TRBV12-3 or TRBV12-4 to TRBJ2-1; a possible D gene is TRBD1 (5 bases). The CDR3 is 18 residues long. CDR3 amino acids: CGSSFQSKQVGLSNEQFF. The CDR3, as DNA: TGTGGCAGCAGTTTCCAAAGTAAACAGGTGGGGTTAAGCAATGAGCAGTTCTTC.

This clonotype was counted at least ten times. The V gene is TRBV28, the J gene TRBJ1-3, with D tentatively TRBD1 (5 bases). The CDR3 sequence is 15 residues long. The V gene's germline CDR1 is MDHEN and CDR2 SYDVKM. Trimming left V 6 bases short and J 0 bases short, with 12 bases between. CDR3 DNA: TGTGCCAGCAGAGCCGGGACCCACTCTGGAAACACCATATATTTT. It encodes CASRAGTHSGNTIYF. The whole variable domain, filled in from reference TRBV28 and TRBJ1-3, reads DVKVTQSSRYLVKRTGEKVFLECVQDMDHENMFWYRQDPGLGLRLIYFSYDVKMKEKGDIPEGYSVSREKKERFSLILESASTNQTSMYLCASRAGTHSGNTIYFGEGSWLTVV.

The V call is TRBV20-1, the J call TRBJ2-7; the D call may be TRBD1 or TRBD2 (5 bases each). Looked up from germline, CDR1 is DFQATT and CDR2 is SNEGSKA (reference sequence). The CDR3 totals 13 residues. The V and J ends lost 5 bases and 1 base respectively, with 12 bases between them. DNA for the CDR3: TGCAGTGCTGGGACGGGTTTTTCCTACGAGCAGTACTTC. Its translation is CSAGTGFSYEQYF.